These T cell receptor beta chains were read from a single sample in a study of beta chain features in type 1 diabetes. Only in-frame clones appear in the TCRdb table, and some are missing; sequencing was by immunoSEQ multiplex PCR. The repertoire includes about 700,000 clones, 13% of them detected once, and 0.02% to 0.025% sits in the top ten. Material for sequencing was naive CD4+ T cells from blood. These receptors originate from a man aged 18 to 35 with type 1 diabetes. CDR3s include the opening cysteine and the closing phenylalanine or tryptophan. A D gene is named only where the DNA matches it firmly. Expanded clones get a size class; other rows say once, few or many, or leave the size out.

few	TRBV5-4	NA	TRBJ2-3	CASSLRTTGTDTQYF	TGTGCCAGCAGCCTACGGACTACGGGCACAGATACGCAGTATTTT
few	TRBV7-8	NA	TRBJ1-5	CASSLVTAGGQPQHF	TGTGCCAGCAGCTTAGTGACGGCAGGCGGGCAGCCCCAGCATTTT
NA	TRBV14	NA	TRBJ2-1	CASSPQYNEQFF	TGTGCCAGCAGCCCACAGTACAATGAGCAGTTCTTC
NA	TRBV28	NA	TRBJ1-2	CASSDLASLDYGYTF	TGTGCCAGCAGCGACCTCGCGTCATTGGACTATGGCTACACCTTC
NA	TRBV5-1	TRBD2	TRBJ2-1	CASSLEASGGIRFF	TGCGCCAGCAGCTTGGAGGCTAGCGGGGGGATTCGGTTCTTC
NA	TRBV7-9	NA	TRBJ2-1	CASSPAGAGHSYNEQFF	TGTGCCAGCAGCCCCGCGGGGGCGGGGCATTCCTACAATGAGCAGTTCTTC
NA	TRBV13	NA	TRBJ2-3	CASSLKRTKGLTDTQYF	TGTGCCAGCAGCTTAAAGAGGACTAAGGGCCTGACAGATACGCAGTATTTT
few	TRBV30	NA	TRBJ1-3	CAWSRSSGNTIYF	TGTGCCTGGAGTCGGAGCTCTGGAAACACCATATATTTT
NA	TRBV30	NA	TRBJ1-6	CAWRSRPVEPLHF	TGTGCCTGGAGATCCCGACCCGTGGAACCCCTCCACTTT
NA	TRBV30	TRBD2	TRBJ2-1	CAWTPGLAGYSYNEQFF	TGTGCCTGGACCCCCGGACTAGCGGGCTACTCCTACAATGAGCAGTTCTTC
once	TRBV5-1	NA	TRBJ2-7	CASSLGLDSLISYEQYF	TGCGCCAGCAGCTTGGGGCTCGACAGCCTAATCTCCTACGAGCAGTACTTC
NA	TRBV4-1	TRBD1	TRBJ2-2	CASSPRAGGVNTGELFF	TGCGCCAGCAGCCCCAGAGCAGGGGGCGTGAACACCGGGGAGCTGTTTTTT
NA	TRBV14	TRBD1	TRBJ1-5	CATQGAGNQPQHF	TGTGCCACCCAGGGGGCTGGTAATCAGCCCCAGCATTTT
NA	TRBV29-1	NA	TRBJ2-5	CSVVAPEETQYF	TGCAGCGTGGTGGCCCCGGAAGAGACCCAGTACTTC
NA	TRBV7-2	NA	TRBJ1-3	CASSFSRTAGNTIYF	TGTGCCAGCAGCTTTTCTCGGACCGCTGGAAACACCATATATTTT
few	TRBV7-9	NA	TRBJ2-1	CASSPRGQPYNEQFF	TGTGCCAGCAGCCCCCGAGGGCAGCCTTACAATGAGCAGTTCTTC
few	TRBV2	NA	TRBJ1-5	CASTRAQGEQPQHF	TGTGCCAGCACCCGCGCGCAGGGAGAACAGCCCCAGCATTTT
NA	TRBV11-2	NA	TRBJ2-3	CASSLKQPLLGDTQYF	TGTGCCAGCAGCTTAAAACAGCCCCTCCTGGGGGATACGCAGTATTTT
few	TRBV5-1	NA	TRBJ2-5	CASSLSGQETQYF	TGCGCCAGCAGCTTAAGCGGCCAAGAGACCCAGTACTTC
few	TRBV5-1	TRBD2	TRBJ2-2	CASSLEVAGNTGELFF	TGCGCCAGCAGCTTGGAAGTAGCGGGAAACACCGGGGAGCTGTTTTTT
once	TRBV7-2	NA	TRBJ1-2	CASSPQTGNYGYTF	TGTGCCAGCAGCCCCCAGACGGGGAACTATGGCTACACCTTC
few	TRBV9	TRBD2	TRBJ2-5	CASSVGLGGGAEETQYF	TGTGCCAGCAGCGTAGGTCTCGGCGGGGGGGCCGAAGAGACCCAGTACTTC
NA	TRBV7-6	NA	TRBJ2-3	CASSLKGHTQYF	TGTGCCAGCAGCTTGAAAGGACATACGCAGTATTTT